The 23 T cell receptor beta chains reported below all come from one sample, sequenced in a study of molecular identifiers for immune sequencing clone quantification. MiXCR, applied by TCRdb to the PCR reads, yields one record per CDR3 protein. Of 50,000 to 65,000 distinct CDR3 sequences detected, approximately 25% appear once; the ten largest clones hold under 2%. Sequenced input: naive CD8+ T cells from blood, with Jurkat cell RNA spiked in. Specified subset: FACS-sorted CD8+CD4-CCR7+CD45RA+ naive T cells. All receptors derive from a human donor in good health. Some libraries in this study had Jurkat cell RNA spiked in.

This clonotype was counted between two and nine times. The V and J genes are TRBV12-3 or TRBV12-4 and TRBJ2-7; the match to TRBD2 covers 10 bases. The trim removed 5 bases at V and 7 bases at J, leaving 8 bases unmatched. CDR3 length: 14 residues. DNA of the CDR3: TGTGCCAGCAGTAAAGCTAGCGGGGGCCGGGAGCAGTACTTC. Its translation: CASSKASGGREQYF.

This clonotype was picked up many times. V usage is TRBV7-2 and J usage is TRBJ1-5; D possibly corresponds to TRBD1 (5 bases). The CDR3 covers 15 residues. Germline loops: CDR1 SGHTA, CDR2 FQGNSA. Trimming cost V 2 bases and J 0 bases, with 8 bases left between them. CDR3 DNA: TGTGCCAGCAGCTTAAGGACACTTAGCAATCAGCCCCAGCATTTT. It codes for CASSLRTLSNQPQHF.

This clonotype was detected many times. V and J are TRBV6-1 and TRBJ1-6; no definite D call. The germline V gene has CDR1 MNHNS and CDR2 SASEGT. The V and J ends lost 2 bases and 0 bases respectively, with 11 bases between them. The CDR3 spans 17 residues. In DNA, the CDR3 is TGTGCCAGCAGTGAATCGTCACTGTACTCCTATAATTCACCCCTCCACTTT. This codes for CASSESSLYSYNSPLHF.

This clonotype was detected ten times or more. CDR3 region: CATSGLDNEQFF. The CDR3 DNA sequence: TGTGCCACCAGCGGACTAGACAATGAGCAGTTCTTC. The gene calls are TRBV15 and TRBJ2-1; 7 bases fit TRBD2. The J segment lost 5 bases and the V segment lost 5 bases, leaving 0 bases of the junction unmatched. CDR3 length equals 12 residues. CDR1 and CDR2 (germline): LNHNV, YYDKDF (reference sequence).

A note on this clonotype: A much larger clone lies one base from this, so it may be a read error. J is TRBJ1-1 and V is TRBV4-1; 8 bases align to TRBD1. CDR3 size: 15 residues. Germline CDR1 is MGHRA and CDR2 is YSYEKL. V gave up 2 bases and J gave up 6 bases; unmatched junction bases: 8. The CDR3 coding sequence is TGCGCCAGCAGCCAACCGCAGGGGGCTCACGCTGAAGCTTTCTTT. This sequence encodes CASSQPQGAHAEAFF.

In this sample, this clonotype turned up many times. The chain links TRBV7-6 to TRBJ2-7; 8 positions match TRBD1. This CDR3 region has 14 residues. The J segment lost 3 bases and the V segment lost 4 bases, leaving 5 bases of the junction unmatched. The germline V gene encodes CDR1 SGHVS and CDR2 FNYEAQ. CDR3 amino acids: CASSSGQGYYEQYF. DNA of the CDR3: TGTGCCAGCAGCTCAGGACAGGGTTACTACGAGCAGTACTTC.

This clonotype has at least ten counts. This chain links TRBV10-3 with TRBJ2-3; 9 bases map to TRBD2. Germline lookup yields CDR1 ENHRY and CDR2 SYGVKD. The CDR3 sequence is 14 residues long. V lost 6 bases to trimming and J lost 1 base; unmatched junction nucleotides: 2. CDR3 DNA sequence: TGTGCCATCAGCGCTAGCGGGGGCACAGATACGCAGTATTTT. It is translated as CAISASGGTDTQYF.

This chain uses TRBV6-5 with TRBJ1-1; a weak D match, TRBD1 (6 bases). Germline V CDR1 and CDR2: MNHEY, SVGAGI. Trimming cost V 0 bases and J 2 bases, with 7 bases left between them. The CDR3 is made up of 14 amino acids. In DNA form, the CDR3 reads TGTGCCAGCAGTTACTCGGACAGCAACACTGAAGCTTTCTTT. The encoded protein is CASSYSDSNTEAFF.

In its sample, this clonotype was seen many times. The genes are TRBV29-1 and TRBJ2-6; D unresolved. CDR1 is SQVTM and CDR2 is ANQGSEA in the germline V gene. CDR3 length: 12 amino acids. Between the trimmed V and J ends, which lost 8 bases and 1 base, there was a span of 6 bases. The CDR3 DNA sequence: TGCAGCTTCCTTTCTGGGGCCAACGTCCTGACTTTC. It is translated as CSFLSGANVLTF.

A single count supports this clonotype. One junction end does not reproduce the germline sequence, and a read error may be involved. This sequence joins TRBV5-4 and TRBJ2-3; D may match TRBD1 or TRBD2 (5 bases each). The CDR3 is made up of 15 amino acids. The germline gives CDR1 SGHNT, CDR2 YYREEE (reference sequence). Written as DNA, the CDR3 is TGTGCCAGCAGCTCGATCCCCTCGGGGCCAAATACACAGTATTTT. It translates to CASSSIPSGPNTQYF. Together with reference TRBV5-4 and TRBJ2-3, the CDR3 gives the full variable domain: ETGVTQSPTHLIKTRGQQVTLRCSSQSGHNTVSWYQQALGQGPQFIFQYYREEENGRGNFPPRFSGLQFPNYSSELNVNALELDDSALYLCASSSIPSGPNTQYFGPGTRLTVL.

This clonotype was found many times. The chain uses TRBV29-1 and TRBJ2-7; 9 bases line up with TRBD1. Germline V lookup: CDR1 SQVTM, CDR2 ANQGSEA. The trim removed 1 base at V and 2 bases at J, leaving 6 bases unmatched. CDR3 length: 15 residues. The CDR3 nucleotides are TGCAGCGTTGAAGGAGTCACAGGGGGCACCTACGAGCAGTACTTC. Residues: CSVEGVTGGTYEQYF.

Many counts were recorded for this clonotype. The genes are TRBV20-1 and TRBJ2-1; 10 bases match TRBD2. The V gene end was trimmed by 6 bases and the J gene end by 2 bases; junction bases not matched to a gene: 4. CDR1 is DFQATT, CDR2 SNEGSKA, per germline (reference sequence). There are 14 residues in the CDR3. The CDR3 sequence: CSAPGTSAYNEQFF. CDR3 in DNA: TGCAGTGCCCCCGGGACTAGCGCCTACAATGAGCAGTTCTTC.

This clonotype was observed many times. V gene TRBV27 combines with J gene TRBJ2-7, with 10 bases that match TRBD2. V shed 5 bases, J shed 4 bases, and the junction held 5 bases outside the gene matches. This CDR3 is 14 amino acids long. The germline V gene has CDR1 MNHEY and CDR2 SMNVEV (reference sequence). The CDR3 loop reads CASSPSGSAYEQYF. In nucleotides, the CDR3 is TGTGCCAGCAGTCCTAGCGGGAGTGCGTACGAGCAGTACTTC.

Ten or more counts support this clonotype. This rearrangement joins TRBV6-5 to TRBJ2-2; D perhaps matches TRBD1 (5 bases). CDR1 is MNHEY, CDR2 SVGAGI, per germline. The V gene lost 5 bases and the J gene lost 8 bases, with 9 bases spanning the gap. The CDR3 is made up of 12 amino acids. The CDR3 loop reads CASSIKGGELFF. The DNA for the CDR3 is TGTGCCAGCAGTATTAAGGGGGGGGAGCTGTTTTTT.

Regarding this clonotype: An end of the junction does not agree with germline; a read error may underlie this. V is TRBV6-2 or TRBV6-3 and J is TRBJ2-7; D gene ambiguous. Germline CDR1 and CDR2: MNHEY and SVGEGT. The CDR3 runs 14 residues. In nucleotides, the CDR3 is TGTGCGAGCAGGTACGGGCGAGTCGTGGGCGAGCAGTACTTC. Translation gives CASRYGRVVGEQYF.

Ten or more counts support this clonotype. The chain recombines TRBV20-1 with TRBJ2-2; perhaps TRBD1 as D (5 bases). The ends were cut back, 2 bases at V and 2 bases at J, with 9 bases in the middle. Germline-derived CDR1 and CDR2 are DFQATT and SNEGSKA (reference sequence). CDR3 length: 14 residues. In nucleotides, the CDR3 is TGCAGTGCTAGACAGGGATTAAACACCGGGGAGCTGTTTTTT. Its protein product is CSARQGLNTGELFF.

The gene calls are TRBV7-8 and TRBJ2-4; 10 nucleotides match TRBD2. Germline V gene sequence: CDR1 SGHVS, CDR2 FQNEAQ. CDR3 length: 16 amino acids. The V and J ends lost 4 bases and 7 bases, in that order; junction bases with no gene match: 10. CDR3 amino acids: CASSSTAGGPRNIQYF. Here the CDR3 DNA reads TGTGCCAGCAGCTCAACAGCGGGGGGGCCGAGGAACATTCAGTACTTC.

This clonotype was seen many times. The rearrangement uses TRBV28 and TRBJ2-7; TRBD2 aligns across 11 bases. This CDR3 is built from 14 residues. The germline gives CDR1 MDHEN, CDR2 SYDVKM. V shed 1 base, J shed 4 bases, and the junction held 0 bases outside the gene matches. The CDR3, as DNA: TGTGCCAGCAGTTTATTAGCGGGAGGGTACGAGCAGTACTTC. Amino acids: CASSLLAGGYEQYF.

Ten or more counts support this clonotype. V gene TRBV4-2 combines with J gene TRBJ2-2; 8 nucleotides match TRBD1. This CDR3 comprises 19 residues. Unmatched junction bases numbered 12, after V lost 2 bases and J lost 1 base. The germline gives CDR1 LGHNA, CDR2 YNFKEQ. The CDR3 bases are TGTGCCAGCAGCCAACGACAGGGGCCCTCTTTAGAGAACACCGGGGAGCTGTTTTTT. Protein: CASSQRQGPSLENTGELFF.

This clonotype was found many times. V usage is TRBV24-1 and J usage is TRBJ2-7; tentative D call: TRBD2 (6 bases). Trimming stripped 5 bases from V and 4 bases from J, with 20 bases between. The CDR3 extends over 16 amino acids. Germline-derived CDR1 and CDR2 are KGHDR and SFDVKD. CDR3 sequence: CATSGDKGEASYEQYF. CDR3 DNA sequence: TGTGCCACCAGTGGTGACAAAGGGGAGGCGTCGTACGAGCAGTACTTC.

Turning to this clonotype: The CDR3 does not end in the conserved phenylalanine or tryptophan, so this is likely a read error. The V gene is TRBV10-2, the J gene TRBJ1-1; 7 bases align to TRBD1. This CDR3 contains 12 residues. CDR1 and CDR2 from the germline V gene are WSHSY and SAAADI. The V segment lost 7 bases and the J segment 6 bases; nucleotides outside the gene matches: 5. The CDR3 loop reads CASIDRAPEAFL. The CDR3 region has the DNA TGCGCCAGCATTGACAGGGCCCCTGAAGCTTTCCTT.

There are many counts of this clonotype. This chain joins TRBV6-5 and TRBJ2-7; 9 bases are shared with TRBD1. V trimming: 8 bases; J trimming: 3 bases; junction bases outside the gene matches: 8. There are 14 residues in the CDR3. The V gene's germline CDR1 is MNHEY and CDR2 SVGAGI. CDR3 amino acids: CASGPGQGFYEQYF. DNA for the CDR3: TGTGCCAGCGGACCGGGACAGGGTTTCTACGAGCAGTACTTC.

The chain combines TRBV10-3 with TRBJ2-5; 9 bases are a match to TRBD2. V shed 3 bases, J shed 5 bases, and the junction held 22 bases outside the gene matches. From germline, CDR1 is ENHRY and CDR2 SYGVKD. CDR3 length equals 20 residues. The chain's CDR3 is CAISDSTSGTSHGGFETQYF. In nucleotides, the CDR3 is TGTGCCATCAGTGATTCGACCTCCGGGACTAGCCATGGCGGGTTTGAGACCCAGTACTTC.